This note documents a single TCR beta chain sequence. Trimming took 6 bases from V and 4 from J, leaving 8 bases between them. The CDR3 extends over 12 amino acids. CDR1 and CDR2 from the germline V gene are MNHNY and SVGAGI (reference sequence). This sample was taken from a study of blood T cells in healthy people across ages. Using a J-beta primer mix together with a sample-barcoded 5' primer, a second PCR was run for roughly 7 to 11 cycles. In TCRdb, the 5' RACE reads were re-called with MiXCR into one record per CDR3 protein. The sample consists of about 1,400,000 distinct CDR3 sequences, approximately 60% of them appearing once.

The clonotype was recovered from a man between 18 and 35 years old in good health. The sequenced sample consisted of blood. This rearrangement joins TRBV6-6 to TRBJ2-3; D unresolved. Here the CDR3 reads CASSRESDTQYF. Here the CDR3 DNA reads TGTGCCAGCAGCCGAGAGTCAGATACGCAGTATTTT.